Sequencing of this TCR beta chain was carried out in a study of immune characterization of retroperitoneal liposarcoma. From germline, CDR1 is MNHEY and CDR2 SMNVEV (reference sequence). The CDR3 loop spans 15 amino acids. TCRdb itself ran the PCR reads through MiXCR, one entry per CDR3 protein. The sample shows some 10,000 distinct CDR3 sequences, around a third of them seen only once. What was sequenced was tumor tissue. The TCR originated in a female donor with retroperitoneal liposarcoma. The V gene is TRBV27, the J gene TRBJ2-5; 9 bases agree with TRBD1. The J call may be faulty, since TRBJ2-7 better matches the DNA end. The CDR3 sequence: CASSPGTGLGGEQYF. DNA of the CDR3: TGTGCCAGCAGTCCAGGGACAGGGTTAGGGGGCGAGCAGTACTTC.